A selection of T cell receptor beta chains follows, all from one sample in a study of STAT5B mutations in CD4+ large granular lymphocyte leukemia. Method: immunoSEQ multiplex PCR; TCRdb's copy keeps in-frame clones and lacks some. The sample contains about 40,000 clones, about 88% of which appear only once. Sequencing used CD4+ T cells from blood buffy coats. The receptors stem from a human donor in good health. The CDR3 runs from the conserved cysteine through the conserved F or W. A D gene is named only where the DNA matches it firmly. A clone size is listed for some rows: how often the clone was seen (once, few, many), or a class if it is expanded.

abundance | j_gene | v_gene | d_gene | CDR3nt | CDR3aa
NA | TRBJ2-7 | TRBV6-5 | TRBD1 | TGTGCCAGCAGTTACTCGGGGACAGAGTCCTACGAGCAGTACTTC | CASSYSGTESYEQYF
once | TRBJ1-5 | TRBV18 | TRBD1 | TGTGCCAGCTCACCAGGGACAGGCTTAAATCAGCCCCAGCATTTT | CASSPGTGLNQPQHF
NA | TRBJ1-2 | TRBV20-1 | NA | TGCAGTGCCCATCTGGACTATGGCTACACCTTC | CSAHLDYGYTF
NA | TRBJ2-3 | TRBV6-4 | NA | TGTGCCAGCAGTGACTCCATCCTGTCCACAGATACGCAGTATTTT | CASSDSILSTDTQYF
NA | TRBJ2-2 | TRBV9 | TRBD1 | TGTGCCAGCAGCGTAGGAGGGACAGGGGGTTCGACCGGGGAGCTGTTTTTT | CASSVGGTGGSTGELFF
few | TRBJ2-5 | TRBV9 | TRBD1 | TGTGCCAGCAGTTCTGCTGGGCAGGGGGCCGAGACCCAGTACTTC | CASSSAGQGAETQYF
NA | TRBJ2-5 | TRBV5-1 | NA | TGCGCCAGCAGCTACGGGACCGACGGAGAGACCCAGTACTTC | CASSYGTDGETQYF
NA | TRBJ1-1 | TRBV28 | TRBD1 | TGTGCCAGCAATAGACAGGGGGCCAAAGCTTTCTTT | CASNRQGAKAFF
NA | TRBJ2-7 | TRBV19 | NA | TGTGCCAGTAGTATAGGGGGTTACGAGCAGTACTTC | CASSIGGYEQYF
NA | TRBJ2-5 | TRBV11-2 | TRBD1 | TGTGCCAGCAGCGCCGGGACAGGGCTTTGGGAGACCCAGTACTTC | CASSAGTGLWETQYF
NA | TRBJ2-2 | TRBV18 | NA | TGTGCCAGCTCACCACCGGACACCACCGGGGAGCTGTTTTTT | CASSPPDTTGELFF
NA | TRBJ1-2 | TRBV6-4 | NA | TGTGCCAGCAGTGACGGAGTGGGACATCTCTACACCTTC | CASSDGVGHLYTF
NA | TRBJ1-2 | TRBV5-6 | NA | TGTGCCAGCAGCTTGTATCCTACTGGCTACACCTTC | CASSLYPTGYTF
NA | TRBJ1-1 | TRBV28 | NA | TGTGCCAGCAGTTTATGGCCAGTTGACGGGGGAACTGAAGCTTTCTTT | CASSLWPVDGGTEAFF
NA | TRBJ1-4 | TRBV7-2 | NA | TGTGCCAGCAGCTTAGACCGGGGGGTTGAAAAACTGTTTTTT | CASSLDRGVEKLFF
NA | TRBJ1-1 | TRBV6-1 | TRBD1 | TGTGCCAGCAGTGCCGGGGACAGACGAGAAGCTTTCTTT | CASSAGDRREAFF
NA | TRBJ1-2 | TRBV6-1 | NA | TGTGCCAGCAGCGAAGTCGATGGCTACACCTTC | CASSEVDGYTF
NA | TRBJ2-7 | TRBV7-2 | TRBD1 | TGTGCCAGCAGCCGCAGACAGGGCTCCTACGAGCAGTACTTC | CASSRRQGSYEQYF
few | TRBJ2-5 | TRBV18 | TRBD1 | TGTGCCAGCTCACGGGACAGCGTCTCCGATGGATACTTC | CASSRDSVSDGYF
NA | TRBJ2-3 | TRBV7-7 | TRBD2 | TGTGCCAGCAGCTTGACTAGCGGCACAGATACGCAGTATTTT | CASSLTSGTDTQYF
NA | TRBJ2-2 | TRBV19 | TRBD2 | TGTGCCAGTAGTTCAGGACTAGCGTTCACCGGGGAGCTGTTTTTT | CASSSGLAFTGELFF
once | TRBJ2-7 | TRBV19 | TRBD2 | TGTGCCAGTAGTTCATTAGCGGGAGGGCCGTCCTACGAGCAGTACTTC | CASSSLAGGPSYEQYF
NA | TRBJ1-6 | TRBV9 | NA | TGTGCCAGCAGCGTAAATGATTCACCCCTCCACTTT | CASSVNDSPLHF
NA | TRBJ2-7 | TRBV5-1 | TRBD2 | TGCGCCAGCAGCTTTGGTCTTAGGACTAGCGGGGGCCCATACGAGCAGTACTTC | CASSFGLRTSGGPYEQYF
once | TRBJ1-1 | TRBV4-3 | NA | TGCGCCAGCAGCCAGTCCCAGGGGAACACTGAAGCTTTCTTT | CASSQSQGNTEAFF
NA | TRBJ2-3 | TRBV14 | NA | TGTGCCAGCAGCCGGACGGGTTTTAGCACAGATACGCAGTATTTT | CASSRTGFSTDTQYF
NA | TRBJ2-1 | TRBV18 | TRBD2 | TGTGCCAGCTCCCCCCCGGGGGGATCGTACAATGAGCAGTTCTTC | CASSPPGGSYNEQFF
NA | TRBJ1-2 | TRBV19 | NA | TGTGCCAGTAACCCAAACAGGGATCGTAGTGGCTACACCTTC | CASNPNRDRSGYTF
NA | TRBJ2-1 | TRBV5-1 | TRBD2 | TGCGCCAGCAGCTTGGACGTAGCGGGGGATGTAGAGCAGTTCTTC | CASSLDVAGDVEQFF
NA | TRBJ2-5 | TRBV5-1 | TRBD2 | TGCGCCAGCAGCAATAGCGGGGGGGCCTATGGGGAGACCCAGTACTTC | CASSNSGGAYGETQYF
NA | TRBJ1-2 | TRBV2 | NA | TGTGCCAGCAGTCCGCTTACAGAAGATGGCTACACCTTC | CASSPLTEDGYTF
NA | TRBJ2-1 | TRBV2 | TRBD2 | TGTGCCAGCATCAAGCGGGAGGAGTACAATGAGCAGTTCTTC | CASIKREEYNEQFF
NA | TRBJ1-1 | TRBV29-1 | TRBD1 | TGCAGCGTTGGCCTAGAAGACAGGGCCCCTGAAGCTTTCTTT | CSVGLEDRAPEAFF
NA | TRBJ2-7 | TRBV11-2 | NA | TGTGCCAGCAGCAGACAGGTTTACGAGCAGTACTTC | CASSRQVYEQYF
NA | TRBJ2-2 | TRBV5-1 | TRBD1 | TGCGCCAGCAGCCAAGGGACAGCAACCGGGGAGCTGTTTTTT | CASSQGTATGELFF
NA | TRBJ1-1 | TRBV15 | NA | TGTGCCACCAGCAGTGCCCTCTCGAACACTGAAGCTTTCTTT | CATSSALSNTEAFF
NA | TRBJ1-1 | TRBV6-6 | NA | TGTGCCAGCAGTCCGTCCCCGGGGGGCGTCTCTGAAGCTTTCTTT | CASSPSPGGVSEAFF
once | TRBJ1-5 | TRBV18 | NA | TGTGCCAGCTCACCATCAGGAGCCCAAAAACTGAATCAGCCCCAGCATTTT | CASSPSGAQKLNQPQHF
NA | TRBJ2-1 | TRBV6-4 | TRBD2 | TGTGCCAGCAGTGACTTTAGCGGGAGGGCCTACAATGAGCAGTTCTTC | CASSDFSGRAYNEQFF
NA | TRBJ1-5 | TRBV2 | NA | TGTGCCAGCAGTGGACCAGGACAGCCCCAGCATTTT | CASSGPGQPQHF
NA | TRBJ2-5 | TRBV30 | NA | TGTGCCTGGAACCCGACCTCCCAAGAGACCCAGTACTTC | CAWNPTSQETQYF
NA | TRBJ2-7 | TRBV6-1 | NA | TGTGCCAGCAACTCAGCGGGTCCCTCCTACGAGCAGTACTTC | CASNSAGPSYEQYF
NA | TRBJ1-1 | TRBV7-2 | TRBD1 | TGTGCCAGCAGCCAAGGGGGCACGAACACTGAAGCTTTCTTT | CASSQGGTNTEAFF
NA | TRBJ1-1 | TRBV5-8 | TRBD1 | TGTGCCAGCAGCTGGGACAGTATGAACACTGAAGCTTTCTTT | CASSWDSMNTEAFF
NA | TRBJ1-2 | TRBV28 | NA | TGTGCCAGCAGTTTCGGAGGGAACCTCTATGGCTACACCTTC | CASSFGGNLYGYTF
once | TRBJ1-4 | TRBV4-2 | NA | TGTGCCAGCAGCTCTAGAGGCCAGAGTAATGAAAAACTGTTTTTT | CASSSRGQSNEKLFF
NA | TRBJ2-7 | TRBV7-9 | TRBD1 | TGTGCCAGCAGCTTGGGACAGTTTACCTCCTACGAGCAGTACTTC | CASSLGQFTSYEQYF